One and the same sample provided the 26 T cell receptor beta chains below, sequenced in a study of cytomegalovirus exposure and HLA in healthy donors. The PCR made use of 60 Vbeta and 13 Jbeta primers. Some clones are missing from TCRdb's copy, which holds only in-frame ones; the method was immunoSEQ multiplex PCR. The sample gives approximately 150,000 clones, around 65% of which show up once; around 3% is in the top ten. Input material: PBMCs. These receptors came from a woman aged 40-49 years in good health and CMV-seropositive.

V and J are TRBV4-2 and TRBJ2-7; D is perhaps TRBD2 (5 bases). The CDR3 spans 13 residues. V dropped 0 bases and J dropped 7 bases, with 10 bases sitting between them. Germline V lookup: CDR1 LGHNA, CDR2 YNFKEQ. CDR3 amino acids: CASSQEGGWEQYF. CDR3 nucleotides: TGTGCCAGCAGCCAAGAAGGCGGGTGGGAGCAGTACTTC.

The chain has TRBV5-6 and TRBJ2-5; tentative D call: TRBD1 (8 bases). This CDR3 is built from 15 residues. Germline CDR1 SGHDT, CDR2 YYEEEE. V was shortened by 4 bases and J by 0 bases, with 13 bases between the two germline ends. CDR3 coding DNA: TGTGCCAGCAGCACAGGGGGAGGGGACCAAGAGACCCAGTACTTC. Encoded protein: CASSTGGGDQETQYF.

A few counts support this clone. This CDR3 reads CASSVTSGSSYNEQFF. CDR3 sequence (DNA): TGTGCCAGCAGCGTGACTAGCGGGAGTTCCTACAATGAGCAGTTCTTC. J is TRBJ2-1 and V is TRBV9, with TRBD2 matching 12 bases. The V gene's germline CDR1 is SGDLS and CDR2 YYNGEE. Trimming took 2 bases from V and 1 from J; bases not matched to a gene: 1. This CDR3 spans 16 amino acids.

The rearrangement links TRBV5-1 to TRBJ2-1; 11 nucleotides agree with TRBD2. The J segment lost 4 bases and the V segment lost 3 bases, leaving 3 bases of the junction unmatched. CDR3 length: 15 amino acids. Looked up from germline, CDR1 is SGHRS and CDR2 is YFSETQ. CDR3 loop: CASSSGTSGYNEQFF. The CDR3 region has the DNA TGCGCCAGCAGCTCCGGGACTAGCGGTTACAATGAGCAGTTCTTC. Drawing the rest from reference TRBV5-1 and TRBJ2-1, the complete variable domain is KAGVTQTPRYLIKTRGQQVTLSCSPISGHRSVSWYQQTPGQGLQFLFEYFSETQRNKGNFPGRFSGRQFSNSRSEMNVSTLELGDSALYLCASSSGTSGYNEQFFGPGTRLTVL.

In its sample, this clone was seen a few times. The chain joins TRBV6-6 to TRBJ1-5; no definite D call. The germline gives CDR1 MNHNY, CDR2 SVGAGI (reference sequence). There are 14 residues in the CDR3. Deletions cut 7 bases from V and 0 bases from J, with 10 bases between. In DNA form, the CDR3 reads TGTGCCAGCAATCCCGGTAGTAGCAATCAGCCCCAGCATTTT. Residues: CASNPGSSNQPQHF.

The V gene is TRBV2, the J gene TRBJ1-2; 7 nucleotides align to TRBD1. The junction had 5 bases not matched to a gene; V was cut back by 7 bases and J by 3 bases. Germline loops: CDR1 SNHLY, CDR2 FYNNEI. The CDR3 contains 13 residues. The CDR3 DNA is TGTGCCAGCACCTTGGACAGGTACTATGGCTACACCTTC. This translates into CASTLDRYYGYTF.

V gene TRBV27 combines with J gene TRBJ2-7; 12 bases are a match to TRBD2. V shed 6 bases, J shed 2 bases, and the junction held 5 bases outside the gene matches. CDR1 MNHEY and CDR2 SMNVEV come from the germline V gene (reference sequence). The CDR3 sequence is 15 residues long. The CDR3 DNA reads TGTGCCAGCAGCCCCGGACTAGCGGGAACCTACGAGCAGTACTTC. This codes for CASSPGLAGTYEQYF.

The genes are TRBV5-6 and TRBJ2-1; 10 nucleotides align to TRBD1. The CDR3 runs to 16 residues. J was trimmed by 7 bases and V by 0 bases; bases with no gene match: 7. Per germline, CDR1 SGHDT and CDR2 YYEEEE. The CDR3 sequence: CASSLVLGQGMNEQFF. The CDR3 DNA sequence: TGTGCCAGCAGCTTGGTTTTGGGACAGGGGATGAATGAGCAGTTCTTC. Full variable domain (remainder filled in from reference TRBV5-6 and TRBJ2-1): DAGVTQSPTHLIKTRGQQVTLRCSPKSGHDTVSWYQQALGQGPQFIFQYYEEEERQRGNFPDRFSGHQFPNYSSELNVNALLLGDSALYLCASSLVLGQGMNEQFFGPGTRLTVL.

This clone has just a few counts. V gene TRBV5-1 combines with J gene TRBJ1-1, with TRBD1 matching over 7 bases. Per the germline V gene, CDR1 is SGHRS and CDR2 is YFSETQ. This CDR3 is 12 amino acids long. V lost 4 bases and J lost 4; bases outside the gene matches: 1. CDR3 in DNA: TGCGCCAGCAGCGGGGACAGCACTGAAGCTTTCTTT. Its protein is CASSGDSTEAFF.

V usage is TRBV28 and J usage is TRBJ1-3; a weak D match, TRBD1 (5 bases). This CDR3 contains 14 residues. V dropped 5 bases and J dropped 4 bases, with 12 bases sitting between them. Germline CDR1 MDHEN, CDR2 SYDVKM. The CDR3, as DNA: TGTGCCAGCAGTGGGCCAGACAGCGGAAACACCATATATTTT. This gives the protein CASSGPDSGNTIYF.

This chain connects TRBV9 to TRBJ1-1, with no clear D. This CDR3 has 13 residues. Per the germline V gene, CDR1 is SGDLS and CDR2 is YYNGEE. The germline V and J ends were trimmed by 0 bases and 7 bases, with 10 bases remaining between them. In nucleotides, the CDR3 is TGTGCCAGCAGCGTAGAATGGTTCGGTGAAGCTTTCTTT. Its protein product is CASSVEWFGEAFF. Filled out from reference TRBV9 and TRBJ1-1, the complete variable domain reads DSGVTQTPKHLITATGQRVTLRCSPRSGDLSVYWYQQSLDQGLQFLIQYYNGEERAKGNILERFSAQQFPDLHSELNLSSLELGDSALYFCASSVEWFGEAFFGQGTRLTVV.

The chain employs TRBV7-9 and TRBJ2-3; D may be TRBD1 (7 bases). The length of the CDR3 is 14 residues. Germline V CDR1 and CDR2: SEHNR, FQNEAQ (reference sequence). Trimming cost V 10 bases and J 2 bases, with 16 bases left between them. CDR3 loop: CANVQGDFTDTQYF. The CDR3 bases are TGTGCCAACGTCCAGGGGGACTTCACAGATACGCAGTATTTT.

In its sample, this clone was seen a few times. The genes are TRBV7-9 and TRBJ2-2, with D tentatively TRBD2 (5 bases). The CDR3 runs to 14 residues. CDR1 and CDR2 (germline): SEHNR, FQNEAQ (reference sequence). Deletions cut 5 bases from V and 1 base from J, with 8 bases between. This CDR3 reads CASSQRGNTGELFF. The CDR3 nucleotides read TGTGCCAGCAGCCAACGGGGGAACACCGGGGAGCTGTTTTTT.

The chain links TRBV19 to TRBJ1-2; TRBD1 matches at 9 bases. Germline V lookup: CDR1 LNHDA, CDR2 SQIVND (reference sequence). V dropped 5 bases and J dropped 7; count of bases not matched to a gene: 14. This CDR3 is 16 amino acids long. The CDR3 reads CASSLTTGGTLAGYTF. Here the CDR3 DNA reads TGTGCCAGTAGTTTAACGACAGGGGGGACTTTAGCTGGCTACACCTTC.

The gene calls are TRBV2 and TRBJ1-2; TRBD1 aligns across 10 bases. Losses at the gene ends were 5 bases for V and 2 bases for J; bases not matched to a gene: 8. The CDR3 sequence is 16 residues long. Germline V CDR1 and CDR2: SNHLY, FYNNEI. CDR3 amino acids: CASSRRQGASNYGYTF. CDR3 sequence (DNA): TGTGCCAGCAGTCGCCGACAGGGGGCGAGCAACTATGGCTACACCTTC.

A few counts support this clone. The junction differs from germline at one of its ends, possibly a read error. This chain uses TRBV4-3 with TRBJ1-2, with D possibly being TRBD1 (5 bases). This CDR3 has 15 amino acids. CDR1 and CDR2 (germline): LGHNA, YSLEER. The CDR3 DNA is TGCGCCAGCAGCCAAGATGAGGAGGGACGGCAGGGCTACCCCTTC. Its protein is CASSQDEEGRQGYPF.

This clone was counted once. A read error may account for a junction end that differs from germline. Other DNA sequences in the same sample also yield this CDR3. This chain joins TRBV29-1 and TRBJ2-6; a possible D gene is TRBD1 (5 bases). The CDR3 spans 13 residues. Germline lookup yields CDR1 SQVTM and CDR2 ANQGSEA. CDR3 in DNA: TGCAGCGTATCAGGGCTTGGGGCCAACGTCCTGACCTTC. As protein: CSVSGLGANVLTF.

The chain employs TRBV19 and TRBJ2-7; D gene ambiguous. Germline lookup yields CDR1 LNHDA and CDR2 SQIVND (reference sequence). Trimming cost V 0 bases and J 0 bases, with 9 bases left between them. There are 15 residues in the CDR3. The CDR3 spells CASSIEAGFSYEQYF. In nucleotides, the CDR3 is TGTGCCAGTAGTATAGAGGCAGGTTTCTCCTACGAGCAGTACTTC. Using reference TRBV19 and TRBJ2-7 for the parts outside the CDR3, the full variable domain is DGGITQSPKYLFRKEGQNVTLSCEQNLNHDAMYWYRQDPGQGLRLIYYSQIVNDFQKGDIAEGYSVSREKKESFPLTVTSAQKNPTAFYLCASSIEAGFSYEQYFGPGTRLTVT.

Written as DNA, the CDR3 is TGTGCCAGCAACCTAGACTTCAGGGCCAACGTCCTGACTTTC. This gives the protein CASNLDFRANVLTF. V is TRBV6-6 and J is TRBJ2-6; D is unresolved. Trimming took off 7 bases at V and 5 bases at J, with 12 bases between the two ends. The CDR3 length is 14 residues. CDR1 and CDR2 (germline): MNHNY, SVGAGI (reference sequence).

This chain joins TRBV28 and TRBJ1-2; D call uncertain. CDR3 length: 14 residues. V gave up 1 base and J gave up 7 bases, with 13 bases separating them. The germline V gene encodes CDR1 MDHEN and CDR2 SYDVKM. The CDR3 spells CASSLSYPEVGYTF. The CDR3 DNA reads TGTGCCAGCAGTTTATCCTACCCTGAGGTTGGCTACACCTTC.

The chain is built from TRBV5-1 and TRBJ2-3; D possibly corresponds to TRBD1 (6 bases). The CDR3 has 17 amino acids. Germline-derived CDR1 and CDR2 are SGHRS and YFSETQ. V was cut by 4 bases and J by 1 base, with 19 bases left in between. The CDR3 loop is CASSLGYGTQGTDTQYF. The CDR3, as DNA: TGCGCCAGCAGCCTGGGCTACGGGACACAAGGCACAGATACGCAGTATTTT.

V gene TRBV29-1 combines with J gene TRBJ2-2, with D possibly matching TRBD2 (5 bases). Trimming pared 2 bases from V and 0 bases from J, leaving 10 bases between. The length of the CDR3 is 15 residues. Germline loops: CDR1 SQVTM, CDR2 ANQGSEA. The CDR3 reads CSVEFSDANTGELFF. CDR3 nucleotides: TGCAGCGTTGAATTTAGCGACGCGAACACCGGGGAGCTGTTTTTT.

To note about this clone: This same CDR3 is encoded by further DNA sequences in the sample. The rearrangement uses TRBV19 and TRBJ2-7; 9 positions agree with TRBD1. Germline CDR1 LNHDA, CDR2 SQIVND (reference sequence). Trimming took 4 bases from V and 4 from J; bases not matched to a gene: 2. There are 13 residues in the CDR3. For the CDR3, the DNA is TGTGCCAGTAGTACGGACAGGGGTTACGAGCAGTACTTC. It yields the protein CASSTDRGYEQYF.

This chain uses TRBV9 with TRBJ1-3, with 10 nucleotides matching TRBD1. The V gene's germline CDR1 is SGDLS and CDR2 YYNGEE. The CDR3 is made up of 15 amino acids. The J segment lost 2 bases and the V segment lost 2 bases, leaving 1 base of the junction unmatched. The CDR3 spells CASSVDRGAGNTIYF. The CDR3 DNA reads as TGTGCCAGCAGCGTGGACAGGGGGGCTGGAAACACCATATATTTT.

The table lists this clone with a few counts. V is TRBV28 and J is TRBJ2-7; 8 bases match TRBD1. Germline values: CDR1 MDHEN, CDR2 SYDVKM. Losses at the gene ends were 3 bases for V and 2 bases for J; bases not matched to a gene: 6. This CDR3 is built from 15 residues. The CDR3 sequence: CASSLLRDRTYEQYF. CDR3 nucleotide sequence: TGTGCCAGCAGTTTGCTCCGGGACAGGACCTACGAGCAGTACTTC.

The rearrangement joins TRBV5-6 to TRBJ2-5; D gene ambiguous. Germline V CDR1 and CDR2: SGHDT, YYEEEE. The CDR3 has 12 residues. Trimming removed 3 bases at V and 2 bases at J, with 5 bases between. For the CDR3, the DNA is TGTGCCAGCAGCTCTAATCAAGAGACCCAGTACTTC. This encodes CASSSNQETQYF. Full variable domain (outside the CDR3, taken from reference TRBV5-6 and TRBJ2-5): DAGVTQSPTHLIKTRGQQVTLRCSPKSGHDTVSWYQQALGQGPQFIFQYYEEEERQRGNFPDRFSGHQFPNYSSELNVNALLLGDSALYLCASSSNQETQYFGPGTRLLVL.